This T cell receptor (beta chain) was sequenced for a study of human T cells and chemical hapten exposure. There are many counts of this clonotype. In the original processing: Across samples, TCR counts had a median of roughly 100,000 and ranged from about 20,000 to 690,600. In TCRdb, the RACE reads were re-called with MiXCR into one record per CDR3 protein. The V and J calls follow TCRdb's processing rather than the paper's. The table lists nearly 110,000 distinct CDR3 sequences, approximately 12% of them singletons. The CDR3 consists of 14 residues. Germline V gives CDR1 SQVTM, CDR2 ANQGSEA. V gave up 4 bases and J gave up 8 bases, with 18 bases separating them. Time point in this sample: pre-sensitization, week 0. The treatment denotes: therapeutic diphenylcyclopropenone sensitization with weekly scalp DPC.

Specimen: whole blood, collected in connection with sensitization to the hapten diphenylcyclopropenone (DPC). This receptor was taken from a woman between 50 and 59 years old with alopecia areata. Some clones in this sample may be carry-over from other donors' samples. The chain couples TRBV29-1 to TRBJ2-4; D might be TRBD2 (7 bases). This CDR3 is CSVGGGQGLDIQYF. The CDR3 bases are TGCAGCGTTGGGGGGGGACAAGGGCTGGACATTCAGTACTTC.